Listed below are T cell receptor beta chains from one sample, sequenced in a study of blood T cell repertoires in COVID-19. Clones were read by immunoSEQ multiplex PCR, and TCRdb kept only the in-frame ones, dropping some. The data hold 63,000 or so clones, with about 86% observed a single time. The material sequenced was peripheral blood. The receptors come from a man in his 70s with active COVID-19. Both conserved end residues are part of each CDR3. The D gene is left open where the match is weak. Clone size appears in some rows only: once, few, many, or a class for an expanded clone.

TRBJ2-5 TRBV5-1 TRBD2 . CASSLAHGGSGETQYF TGCGCCAGCAGCTTGGCTCACGGCGGGAGTGGAGAGACCCAGTACTTC
TRBJ2-1 TRBV5-4 . . CASSAPSGVNEQFF TGTGCCAGCAGCGCCCCGAGCGGAGTGAATGAGCAGTTCTTC
TRBJ1-1 TRBV18 . . CASSPLREAQAFF TGTGCCAGCTCACCCCTCCGGGAGGCTCAAGCTTTCTTT
TRBJ2-1 TRBV18 TRBD2 . CASSPPSGSWSYNEQFF TGTGCCAGCTCACCACCTAGCGGGAGTTGGTCCTACAATGAGCAGTTCTTC
TRBJ2-5 TRBV30 TRBD2 . CAWRRWAGALQETQYF TGTGCCTGGAGGCGGTGGGCGGGAGCCCTCCAAGAGACCCAGTACTTC
TRBJ2-3 TRBV6-2/TRBV6-3 TRBD1 . CASSYGTGVGGRADTQYF TGTGCCAGCAGTTACGGGACAGGGGTTGGAGGGAGGGCCGATACGCAGTATTTT
TRBJ2-1 TRBV28 TRBD2 . CASSLWREGGNEQFF TGTGCCAGCAGTTTATGGCGGGAGGGGGGCAATGAGCAGTTCTTC
TRBJ1-2 TRBV27 . . CASRPSGGRAYGYTF TGTGCCAGCAGACCTTCCGGGGGGCGCGCCTATGGCTACACCTTC
TRBJ1-2 TRBV3-1/TRBV3-2 TRBD1 . CASSPDRVGNGYTF TGTGCCAGCAGCCCGGACAGGGTCGGTAATGGCTACACCTTC
TRBJ2-1 TRBV7-3 TRBD2 . CASSLPELATYNEQFF TGTGCCAGCAGCTTACCCGAACTAGCGACCTACAATGAGCAGTTCTTC
TRBJ2-1 TRBV5-1 . . CASSQGSVFDEQFF TGCGCCAGCAGCCAGGGGTCCGTTTTCGATGAGCAGTTCTTC
TRBJ2-5 TRBV11-3 TRBD1 . CASSPRQGGQETQYF TGTGCCAGCAGCCCCCGACAGGGCGGCCAAGAGACCCAGTACTTC
TRBJ2-2 TRBV7-8 TRBD2 . CASSLYTLAGTHTGELFF TGTGCCAGCAGCTTGTACACCCTAGCGGGGACCCACACCGGGGAGCTGTTTTTT
TRBJ1-4 TRBV11-2 TRBD1 few CASSLGDRTNEKLFF TGTGCCAGCAGCTTAGGGGACAGAACTAATGAAAAACTGTTTTTT
TRBJ1-5 TRBV12-3/TRBV12-4 . . CASTLGGNQPQHF TGTGCCAGCACCCTGGGGGGAAATCAGCCCCAGCATTTT
TRBJ2-5 TRBV19 . . CASSPVAAQETQYF TGTGCCAGTAGCCCTGTTGCGGCCCAAGAGACCCAGTACTTC
TRBJ1-2 TRBV6-6 TRBD1 . CASSPRDRGGYGYTF TGTGCCAGCAGCCCCCGGGACAGGGGGGGGTATGGCTACACCTTC
TRBJ1-1 TRBV20-1 . . CSASLAGFMNTEAFF TGCAGTGCTAGTCTGGCAGGTTTCATGAACACTGAAGCTTTCTTT
TRBJ1-2 TRBV24-1 TRBD1 . CATSDPAGTGFGGYTF TGTGCCACCAGTGATCCCGCGGGGACAGGGTTTGGTGGCTACACCTTC
TRBJ2-6 TRBV7-9 TRBD2 . CASSRGGSGANVLTF TGTGCCAGCAGCCGCGGGGGCTCTGGGGCCAACGTCCTGACTTTC
TRBJ1-2 TRBV10-3 . . CAISESRVGGYTF TGTGCCATCAGTGAGTCGAGGGTAGGTGGCTACACCTTC
TRBJ2-5 TRBV3-1/TRBV3-2 TRBD2 . CASSQGSLAAYF TGTGCCAGCAGCCAAGGGTCACTAGCGGCATACTTC
TRBJ2-3 TRBV7-6 TRBD2 . CASSLRLAGAADTQYF TGTGCCAGCAGCCTCCGACTAGCGGGAGCGGCAGATACGCAGTATTTT
TRBJ2-1 TRBV20-1 . . CSAPGYNEQFF TGCAGTGCTCCGGGGTACAATGAGCAGTTCTTC
TRBJ2-7 TRBV4-1 TRBD2 . CASSQDSAGVSRVEQYF TGCGCCAGCAGCCAAGATTCAGCGGGAGTGAGTAGGGTCGAGCAGTACTTC
TRBJ2-7 TRBV6-2/TRBV6-3 TRBD1 few CASSSAGQGHKGYEQYF TGTGCCAGCAGTTCTGCGGGACAGGGCCACAAGGGCTACGAGCAGTACTTC
TRBJ1-1 TRBV7-6 . . CASSPGRAGTEAFF TGTGCCAGCAGCCCCGGTAGGGCGGGGACTGAAGCTTTCTTT
TRBJ1-5 TRBV19 . few CASSPPRGWGNQPQHF TGTGCCAGTAGTCCCCCTCGGGGGTGGGGCAATCAGCCCCAGCATTTT
TRBJ2-1 TRBV5-1 TRBD2 . CASSWTPGLAANEQFF TGCGCCAGCAGCTGGACCCCGGGACTAGCGGCCAATGAGCAGTTCTTC
TRBJ2-3 TRBV24-1 . . CATSDSRWDTQYF TGTGCCACCAGTGATTCACGGTGGGATACGCAGTATTTT
TRBJ2-7 TRBV6-2/TRBV6-3 TRBD2 few CASSPLGRAYEQYF TGTGCCAGCAGCCCCCTCGGGAGGGCCTACGAGCAGTACTTC
TRBJ1-2 TRBV7-8 . . CASSLVGGPANYGYTF TGTGCCAGCAGCTTAGTCGGGGGGCCCGCTAACTATGGCTACACCTTC
TRBJ2-5 TRBV28 TRBD1 . CASGDRRRGETQYF TGTGCCAGCGGGGACAGGCGAAGGGGGGAGACCCAGTACTTC
TRBJ2-2 TRBV5-1 TRBD2 . CASSLPPGGSTGELFF TGCGCCAGCAGCTTACCTCCGGGGGGGAGTACCGGGGAGCTGTTTTTT
TRBJ2-4 TRBV20-1 . . CSASGQERNIQYF TGCAGTGCTAGTGGGCAGGAAAGAAACATTCAGTACTTC
TRBJ2-3 TRBV6-6 TRBD2 . CASSYSAGVSGDTQYF TGTGCCAGCAGTTATTCAGCGGGAGTTTCAGGAGATACGCAGTATTTT
TRBJ2-1 TRBV7-3 TRBD1 . CASSLGTGPYNEQFF TGTGCCAGCAGCTTGGGGACAGGGCCCTACAATGAGCAGTTCTTC
TRBJ2-3 TRBV5-1 TRBD1 . CASSLGQGGGTQYF TGCGCCAGCAGCTTGGGACAGGGTGGTGGTACGCAGTATTTT
TRBJ2-5 TRBV30 . . CAWSFVGEWYF TGTGCCTGGAGTTTCGTCGGGGAGTGGTACTTC
TRBJ2-1 TRBV4-3 TRBD2 . CASSPTGLAGHNEQFF TGCGCCAGCAGCCCGACGGGACTAGCGGGCCACAATGAGCAGTTCTTC
TRBJ1-5 TRBV28 TRBD1 . CASRLDRGGYSNQPQHF TGTGCCAGCAGACTCGACAGGGGGGGATATAGCAATCAGCCCCAGCATTTT
TRBJ2-2 TRBV6-2/TRBV6-3 . . CASSYGRAGELFF TGTGCCAGCAGTTACGGGCGGGCCGGGGAGCTGTTTTTT
TRBJ1-4 TRBV19 TRBD1 . CASRRGGQGSAEKLFF TGTGCCAGTCGCAGGGGGGGACAGGGGTCGGCTGAAAAACTGTTTTTT
TRBJ2-7 TRBV5-1 TRBD1 . CASSLQGDYEQYF TGCGCCAGCAGCTTGCAGGGGGACTACGAGCAGTACTTC
TRBJ1-4 TRBV14 . . CASSQDRAGAGEKLFF TGTGCCAGCAGCCAAGATCGTGCAGGGGCGGGTGAAAAACTGTTTTTT
TRBJ1-5 TRBV6-1 . . CASSEGQLSNQPQHF TGTGCCAGCAGTGAAGGACAACTTAGCAATCAGCCCCAGCATTTT
TRBJ1-4 TRBV18 TRBD1 . CASSPDRVGEKLFF TGTGCCAGCTCACCGGACAGGGTAGGCGAAAAACTGTTTTTT
TRBJ2-7 TRBV5-4 TRBD2 . CASGSQRGYEQYF TGTGCCAGCGGATCCCAGCGGGGGTACGAGCAGTACTTC
TRBJ1-4 TRBV4-1 TRBD1 . CASSQPGQHREKLFF TGCGCCAGCAGCCAACCGGGACAGCACCGGGAAAAACTGTTTTTT
TRBJ2-2 TRBV6-5 TRBD2 . CASTTRGAGTGELFF TGTGCCAGCACCACGCGGGGGGCGGGCACCGGGGAGCTGTTTTTT
TRBJ1-1 TRBV6-6 TRBD1 . CASTHGGQEAFF TGTGCCAGCACCCACGGGGGACAGGAAGCTTTCTTT
TRBJ2-1 TRBV24-1 TRBD2 . CATSEPGGPTSGATYNEQFF TGTGCCACCAGTGAGCCAGGGGGCCCGACTAGCGGGGCGACCTACAATGAGCAGTTCTTC
TRBJ2-3 TRBV7-2 TRBD2 . CASSLAQRGDTQYF TGTGCCAGCAGCTTAGCCCAGCGGGGAGATACGCAGTATTTT
TRBJ1-2 TRBV10-3 TRBD1 . CAISEKTGGANYGYTF TGTGCCATCAGTGAGAAGACAGGGGGAGCTAACTATGGCTACACCTTC
TRBJ1-2 TRBV30 TRBD1 . CAWSGGQGNYGYTF TGTGCCTGGAGTGGGGGACAGGGAAACTATGGCTACACCTTC
TRBJ2-7 TRBV28 TRBD2 . CASSPPGLLAGNYEQYF TGTGCCAGCAGTCCCCCCGGGTTGCTAGCGGGGAACTACGAGCAGTACTTC
TRBJ1-1 TRBV19 . . CASIKGGIEAFF TGTGCCAGCATCAAAGGAGGCATTGAAGCTTTCTTT
TRBJ2-7 TRBV6-5 TRBD1 . CASSYGQGAHEQYF TGTGCCAGCAGTTACGGACAGGGTGCCCACGAGCAGTACTTC
TRBJ2-7 TRBV5-1 TRBD2 . CASSLAGGGAYEQYF TGCGCCAGCAGCTTGGCGGGAGGCGGCGCCTACGAGCAGTACTTC
TRBJ2-5 TRBV19 TRBD2 . CASTGTSRETQYF TGTGCCAGTACCGGGACTAGCCGGGAGACCCAGTACTTC